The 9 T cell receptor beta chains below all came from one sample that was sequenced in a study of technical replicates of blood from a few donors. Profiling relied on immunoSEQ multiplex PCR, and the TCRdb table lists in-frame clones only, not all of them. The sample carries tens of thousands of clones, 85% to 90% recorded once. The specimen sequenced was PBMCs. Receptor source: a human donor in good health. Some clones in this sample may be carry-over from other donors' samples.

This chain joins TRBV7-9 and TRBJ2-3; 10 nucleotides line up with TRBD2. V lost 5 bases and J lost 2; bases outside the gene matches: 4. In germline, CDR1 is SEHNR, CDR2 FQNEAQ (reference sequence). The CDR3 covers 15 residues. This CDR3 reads CASSLLAGYTDTQYF. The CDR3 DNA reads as TGTGCCAGCAGCCTACTAGCGGGGTACACAGATACGCAGTATTTT. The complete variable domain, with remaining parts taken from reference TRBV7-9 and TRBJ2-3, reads DTGVSQNPRHKITKRGQNVTFRCDPISEHNRLYWYRQTLGQGPEFLTYFQNEAQLEKSRLLSDRFSAERPKGSFSTLEIQRTEQGDSAMYLCASSLLAGYTDTQYFGPGTRLTVL.

The CDR3 spells CASSLALAGGADTQYF. The CDR3 DNA reads TGTGCCAGCAGCTTAGCCCTAGCGGGGGGGGCAGATACGCAGTATTTT. This sequence joins TRBV7-2 and TRBJ2-3, with TRBD2 matching 12 bases. V shed 0 bases and J 4 bases; nucleotides not matched to a gene: 2. CDR3 length equals 16 residues. Germline lookup yields CDR1 SGHTA and CDR2 FQGNSA.

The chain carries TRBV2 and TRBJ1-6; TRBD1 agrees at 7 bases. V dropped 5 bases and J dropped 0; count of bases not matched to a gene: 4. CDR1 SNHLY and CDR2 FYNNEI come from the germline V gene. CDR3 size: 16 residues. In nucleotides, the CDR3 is TGTGCCAGCAGTCGGGACAGTCGCTCCTATAATTCACCCCTCCACTTT. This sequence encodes CASSRDSRSYNSPLHF.

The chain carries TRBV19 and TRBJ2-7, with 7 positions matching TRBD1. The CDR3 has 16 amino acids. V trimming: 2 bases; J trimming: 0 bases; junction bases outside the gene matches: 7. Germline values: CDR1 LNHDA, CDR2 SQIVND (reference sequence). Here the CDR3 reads CASSISPGGSSYEQYF. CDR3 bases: TGTGCCAGTAGTATAAGTCCAGGGGGTAGCTCCTACGAGCAGTACTTC.

CDR3 sequence (DNA): TGTGCCAGCAGTCGACAGGGCAGTTATGGCTACACCTTC. Translated, it gives CASSRQGSYGYTF. This rearrangement joins TRBV6-5 to TRBJ1-2; 7 bases are a match to TRBD1. The germline V gene has CDR1 MNHEY and CDR2 SVGAGI. J lost 5 bases, V lost 5 bases, and 5 bases had no gene match. This CDR3 has 13 amino acids.

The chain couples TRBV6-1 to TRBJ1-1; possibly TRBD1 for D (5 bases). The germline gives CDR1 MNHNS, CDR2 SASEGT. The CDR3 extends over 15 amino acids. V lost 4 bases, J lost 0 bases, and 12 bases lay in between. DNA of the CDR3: TGTGCCAGCAGTGCAAAACAGGCGATGAACACTGAAGCTTTCTTT. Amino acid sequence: CASSAKQAMNTEAFF.

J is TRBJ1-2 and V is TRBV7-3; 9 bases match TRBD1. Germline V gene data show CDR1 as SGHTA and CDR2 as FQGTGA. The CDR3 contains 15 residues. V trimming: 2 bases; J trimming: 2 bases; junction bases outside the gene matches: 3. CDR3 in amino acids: CASSLAQGANYGYTF. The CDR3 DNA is TGTGCCAGCAGCTTAGCACAGGGGGCCAACTATGGCTACACCTTC.

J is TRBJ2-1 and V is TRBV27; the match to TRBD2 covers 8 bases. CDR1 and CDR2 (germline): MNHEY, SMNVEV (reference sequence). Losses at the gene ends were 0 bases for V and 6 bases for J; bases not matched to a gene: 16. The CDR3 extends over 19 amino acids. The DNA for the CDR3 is TGTGCCAGCAGTTTATCGACCCCCGAGCGGGAGATGACTCGCAATGAGCAGTTCTTC. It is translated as CASSLSTPEREMTRNEQFF.

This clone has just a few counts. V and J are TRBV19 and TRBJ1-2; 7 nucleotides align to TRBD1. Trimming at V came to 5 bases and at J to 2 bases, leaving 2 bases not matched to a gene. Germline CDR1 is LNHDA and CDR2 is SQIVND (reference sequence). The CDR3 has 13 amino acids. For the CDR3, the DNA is TGTGCCAGTAGTTACAGGGGCAACTATGGCTACACCTTC. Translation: CASSYRGNYGYTF.